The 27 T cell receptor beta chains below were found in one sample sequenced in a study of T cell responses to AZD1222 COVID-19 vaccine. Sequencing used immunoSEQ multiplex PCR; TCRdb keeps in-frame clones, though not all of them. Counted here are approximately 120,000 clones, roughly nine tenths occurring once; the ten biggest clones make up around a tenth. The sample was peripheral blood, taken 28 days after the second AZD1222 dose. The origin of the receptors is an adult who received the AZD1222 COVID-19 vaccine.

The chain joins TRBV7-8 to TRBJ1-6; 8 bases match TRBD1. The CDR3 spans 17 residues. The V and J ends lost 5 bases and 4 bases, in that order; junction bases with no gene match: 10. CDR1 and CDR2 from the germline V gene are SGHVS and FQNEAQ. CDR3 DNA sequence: TGTGCCAGCAGCACCGCGACAGGGGTGGGGTATAATTCACCCCTCCACTTT. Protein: CASSTATGVGYNSPLHF.

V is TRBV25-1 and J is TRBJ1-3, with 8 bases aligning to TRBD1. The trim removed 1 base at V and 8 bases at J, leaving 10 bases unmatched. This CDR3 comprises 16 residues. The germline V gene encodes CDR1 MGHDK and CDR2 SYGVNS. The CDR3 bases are TGTGCCAGCAGTGAATTCGCGAGACAGGGGACGGACACCATATATTTT. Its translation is CASSEFARQGTDTIYF.

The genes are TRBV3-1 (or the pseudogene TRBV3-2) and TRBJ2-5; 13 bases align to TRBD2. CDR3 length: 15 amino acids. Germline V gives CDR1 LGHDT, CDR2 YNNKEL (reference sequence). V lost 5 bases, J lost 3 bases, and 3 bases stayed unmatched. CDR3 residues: CASSYGLAGEETQYF. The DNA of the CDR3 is TGTGCCAGCAGCTATGGACTAGCGGGAGAAGAGACCCAGTACTTC.

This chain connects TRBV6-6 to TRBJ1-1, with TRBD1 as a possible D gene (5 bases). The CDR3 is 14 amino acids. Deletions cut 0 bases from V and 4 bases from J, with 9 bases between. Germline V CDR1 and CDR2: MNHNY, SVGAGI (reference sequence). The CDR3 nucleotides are TGTGCCAGCAGTTACTCGGGGGGGATCACTGAAGCTTTCTTT. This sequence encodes CASSYSGGITEAFF.

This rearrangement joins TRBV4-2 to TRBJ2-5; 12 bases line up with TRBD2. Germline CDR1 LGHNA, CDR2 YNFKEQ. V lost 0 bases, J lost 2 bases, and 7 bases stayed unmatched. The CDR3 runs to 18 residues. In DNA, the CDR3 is TGTGCCAGCAGCCAAGATTTACTAGCGGGAGGCAGACAAGAGACCCAGTACTTC. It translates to CASSQDLLAGGRQETQYF.

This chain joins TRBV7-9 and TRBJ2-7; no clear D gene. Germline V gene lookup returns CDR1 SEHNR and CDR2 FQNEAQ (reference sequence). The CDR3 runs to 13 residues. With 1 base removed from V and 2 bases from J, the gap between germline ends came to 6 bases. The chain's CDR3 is CASSLGHTYEQYF. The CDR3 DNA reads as TGTGCCAGCAGCTTAGGGCACACCTACGAGCAGTACTTC.

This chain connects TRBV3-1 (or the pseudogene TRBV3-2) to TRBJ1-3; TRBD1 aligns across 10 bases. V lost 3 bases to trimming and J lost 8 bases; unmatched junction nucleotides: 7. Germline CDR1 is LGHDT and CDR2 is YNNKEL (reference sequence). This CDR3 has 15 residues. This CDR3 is CASSQTGQGFDTIYF. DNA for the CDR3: TGTGCCAGCAGCCAGACGGGACAGGGGTTTGACACCATATATTTT.

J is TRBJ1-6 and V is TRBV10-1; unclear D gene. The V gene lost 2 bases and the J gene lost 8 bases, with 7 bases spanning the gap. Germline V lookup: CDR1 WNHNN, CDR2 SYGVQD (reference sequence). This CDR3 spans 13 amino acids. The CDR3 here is CASSEAEYSPLHF. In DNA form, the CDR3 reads TGCGCCAGCAGTGAGGCCGAATATTCACCCCTCCACTTT.

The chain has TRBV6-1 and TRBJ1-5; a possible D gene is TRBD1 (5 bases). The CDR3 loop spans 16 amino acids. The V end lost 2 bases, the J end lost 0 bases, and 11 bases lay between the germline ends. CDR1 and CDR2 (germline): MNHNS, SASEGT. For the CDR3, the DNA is TGTGCCAGCAGTGAATGGGGGGGGAATAGCAATCAGCCCCAGCATTTT. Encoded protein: CASSEWGGNSNQPQHF.

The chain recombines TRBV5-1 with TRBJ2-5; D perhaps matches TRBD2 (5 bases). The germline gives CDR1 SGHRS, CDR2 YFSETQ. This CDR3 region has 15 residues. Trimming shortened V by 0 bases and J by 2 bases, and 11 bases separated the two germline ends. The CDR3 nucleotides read TGCGCCAGCAGCTTGGGAGGGAGTGGACAAGAGACCCAGTACTTC. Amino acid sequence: CASSLGGSGQETQYF.

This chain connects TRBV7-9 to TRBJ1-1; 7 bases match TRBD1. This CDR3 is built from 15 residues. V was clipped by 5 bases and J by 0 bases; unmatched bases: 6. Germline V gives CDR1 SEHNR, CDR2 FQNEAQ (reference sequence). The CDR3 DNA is TGTGCCAGCAGCGTTCCCGGGACAGTGAACACTGAAGCTTTCTTT. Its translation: CASSVPGTVNTEAFF.

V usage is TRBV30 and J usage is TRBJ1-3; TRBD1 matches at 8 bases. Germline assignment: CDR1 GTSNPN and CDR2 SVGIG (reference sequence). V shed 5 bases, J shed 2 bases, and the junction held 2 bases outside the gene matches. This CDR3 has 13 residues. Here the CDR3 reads CAWGTGTGNTIYF. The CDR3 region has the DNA TGTGCCTGGGGGACAGGTACTGGAAACACCATATATTTT.

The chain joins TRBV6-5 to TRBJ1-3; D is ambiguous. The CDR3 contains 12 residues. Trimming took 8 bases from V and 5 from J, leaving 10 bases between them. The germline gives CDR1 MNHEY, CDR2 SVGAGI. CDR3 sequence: CASLDLRNTIYF. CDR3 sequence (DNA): TGTGCCAGCTTAGACCTAAGAAACACCATATATTTT.

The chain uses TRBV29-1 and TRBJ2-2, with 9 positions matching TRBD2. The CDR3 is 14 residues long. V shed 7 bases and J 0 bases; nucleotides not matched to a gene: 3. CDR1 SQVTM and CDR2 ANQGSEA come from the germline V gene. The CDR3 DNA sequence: TGCAGCGCCCGCGGGAGGGCGAACACCGGGGAGCTGTTTTTT. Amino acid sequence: CSARGRANTGELFF.

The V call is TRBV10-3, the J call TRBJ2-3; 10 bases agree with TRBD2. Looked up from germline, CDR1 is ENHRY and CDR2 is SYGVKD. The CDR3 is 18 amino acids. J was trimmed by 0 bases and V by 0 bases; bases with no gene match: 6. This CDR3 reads CAISESGLAGVSTDTQYF. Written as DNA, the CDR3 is TGTGCCATCAGTGAGTCGGGCCTAGCGGGAGTAAGCACAGATACGCAGTATTTT.

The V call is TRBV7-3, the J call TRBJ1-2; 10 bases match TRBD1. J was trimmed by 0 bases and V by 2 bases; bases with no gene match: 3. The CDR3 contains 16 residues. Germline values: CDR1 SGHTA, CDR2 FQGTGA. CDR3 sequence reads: CASSLFGTGANYGYTF. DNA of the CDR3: TGTGCCAGCAGCTTATTCGGGACAGGGGCTAACTATGGCTACACCTTC.

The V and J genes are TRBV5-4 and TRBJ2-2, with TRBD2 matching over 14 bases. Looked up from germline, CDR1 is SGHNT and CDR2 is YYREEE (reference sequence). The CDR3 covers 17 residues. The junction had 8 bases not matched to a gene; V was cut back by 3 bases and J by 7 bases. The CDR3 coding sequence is TGTGCCAGCAGCTCGGGGACTAGCGGGAGAGGTGGCGGGGAGCTGTTTTTT. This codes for CASSSGTSGRGGGELFF.

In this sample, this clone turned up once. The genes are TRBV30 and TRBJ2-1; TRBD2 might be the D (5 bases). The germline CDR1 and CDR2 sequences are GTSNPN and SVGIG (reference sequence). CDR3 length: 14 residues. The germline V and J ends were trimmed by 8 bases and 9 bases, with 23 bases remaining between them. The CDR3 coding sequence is TGTGCCCCCCCCACGGGGTCGAATGGAAGTGAGCAGTTCTTC. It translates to CAPPTGSNGSEQFF.

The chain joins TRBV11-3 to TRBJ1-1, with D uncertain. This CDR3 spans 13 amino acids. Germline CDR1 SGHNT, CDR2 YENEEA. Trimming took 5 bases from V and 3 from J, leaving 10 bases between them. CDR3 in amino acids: CASSLSADTEAFF. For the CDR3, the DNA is TGTGCCAGCAGCCTAAGCGCGGACACTGAAGCTTTCTTT.

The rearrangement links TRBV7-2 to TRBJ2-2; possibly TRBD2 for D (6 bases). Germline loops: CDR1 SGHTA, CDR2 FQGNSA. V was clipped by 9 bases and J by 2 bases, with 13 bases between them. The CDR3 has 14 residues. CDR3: CASEPGLNTGELFF. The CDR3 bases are TGTGCCAGTGAACCGGGACTCAACACCGGGGAGCTGTTTTTT.

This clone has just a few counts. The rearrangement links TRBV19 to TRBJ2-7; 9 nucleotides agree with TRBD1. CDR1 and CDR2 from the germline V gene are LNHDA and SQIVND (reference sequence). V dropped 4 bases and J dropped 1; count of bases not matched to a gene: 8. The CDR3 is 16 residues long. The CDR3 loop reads CASSRPGTGRSYEQYF. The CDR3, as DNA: TGTGCCAGTAGTAGGCCCGGGACAGGGAGGTCCTACGAGCAGTACTTC.

CDR3: CATSRRDRNQPQHF. CDR3 nucleotides: TGTGCCACTTCCCGCCGGGACCGCAATCAGCCCCAGCATTTT. This chain links TRBV6-5 with TRBJ1-5; a weak D match, TRBD1 (5 bases). V gave up 10 bases and J gave up 2 bases, with 15 bases separating them. The CDR3 totals 14 residues. The germline CDR1 and CDR2 sequences are MNHEY and SVGAGI.

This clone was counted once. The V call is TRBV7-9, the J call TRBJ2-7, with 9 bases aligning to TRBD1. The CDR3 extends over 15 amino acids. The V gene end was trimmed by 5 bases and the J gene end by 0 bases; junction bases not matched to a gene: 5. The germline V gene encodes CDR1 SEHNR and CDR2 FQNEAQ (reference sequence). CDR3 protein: CASSPGQGISYEQYF. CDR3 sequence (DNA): TGTGCCAGCAGCCCAGGACAGGGGATCTCCTACGAGCAGTACTTC. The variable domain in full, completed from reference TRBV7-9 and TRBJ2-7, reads DTGVSQNPRHKITKRGQNVTFRCDPISEHNRLYWYRQTLGQGPEFLTYFQNEAQLEKSRLLSDRFSAERPKGSFSTLEIQRTEQGDSAMYLCASSPGQGISYEQYFGPGTRLTVT.

This chain's CDR3 is CASSPGNRVANEKLFF. The CDR3 DNA reads as TGTGCCAGCAGCCCGGGAAACAGGGTAGCTAATGAAAAACTGTTTTTT. J is TRBJ1-4 and V is TRBV7-8, with TRBD1 as a possible D gene (6 bases). Trimming removed 5 bases at V and 3 bases at J, with 16 bases between. This CDR3 comprises 16 residues. Germline CDR1 is SGHVS and CDR2 is FQNEAQ.

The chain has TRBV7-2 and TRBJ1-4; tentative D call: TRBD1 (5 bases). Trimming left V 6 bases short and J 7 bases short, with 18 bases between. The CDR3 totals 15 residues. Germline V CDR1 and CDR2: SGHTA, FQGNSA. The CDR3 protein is CASSEVGGIGEKLFF. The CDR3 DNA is TGTGCCAGCAGTGAGGTGGGGGGGATTGGTGAAAAACTGTTTTTT.

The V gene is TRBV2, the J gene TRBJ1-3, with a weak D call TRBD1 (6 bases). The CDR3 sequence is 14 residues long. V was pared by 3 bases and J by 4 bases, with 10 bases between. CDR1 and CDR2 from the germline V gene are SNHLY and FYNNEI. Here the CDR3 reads CASSEGGLGNTIYF. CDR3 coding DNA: TGTGCCAGCAGTGAGGGGGGGCTGGGAAACACCATATATTTT.

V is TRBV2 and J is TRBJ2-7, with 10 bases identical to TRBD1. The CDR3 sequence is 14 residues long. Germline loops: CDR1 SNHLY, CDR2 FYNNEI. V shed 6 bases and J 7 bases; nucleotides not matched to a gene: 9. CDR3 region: CASSSDRGLREQYF. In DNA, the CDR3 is TGTGCCAGCAGCTCAGACAGGGGGCTACGGGAGCAGTACTTC.